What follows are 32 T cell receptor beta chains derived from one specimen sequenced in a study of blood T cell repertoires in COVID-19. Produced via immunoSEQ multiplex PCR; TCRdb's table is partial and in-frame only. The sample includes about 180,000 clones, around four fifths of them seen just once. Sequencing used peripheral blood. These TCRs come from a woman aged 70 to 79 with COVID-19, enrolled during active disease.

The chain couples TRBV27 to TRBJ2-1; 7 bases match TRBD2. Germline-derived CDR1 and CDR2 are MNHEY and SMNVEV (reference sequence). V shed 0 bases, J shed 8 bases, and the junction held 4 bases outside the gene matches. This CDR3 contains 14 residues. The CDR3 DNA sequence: TGTGCCAGCAGTTTATCGGACGGGAGGTATGAGCAGTTCTTC. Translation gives CASSLSDGRYEQFF.

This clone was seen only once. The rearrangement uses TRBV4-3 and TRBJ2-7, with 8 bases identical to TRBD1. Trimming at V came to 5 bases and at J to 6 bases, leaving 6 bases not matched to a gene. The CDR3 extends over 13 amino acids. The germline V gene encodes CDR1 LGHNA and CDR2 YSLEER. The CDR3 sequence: CASSYGQGGEQYF. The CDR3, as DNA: TGCGCCAGCAGCTACGGACAGGGCGGCGAGCAGTACTTC.

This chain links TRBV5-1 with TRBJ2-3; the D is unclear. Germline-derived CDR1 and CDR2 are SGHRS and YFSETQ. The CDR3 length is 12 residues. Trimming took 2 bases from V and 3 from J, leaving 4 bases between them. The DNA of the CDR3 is TGCGCCAGCAGCTTCAGGACAGATACGCAGTATTTT. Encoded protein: CASSFRTDTQYF.

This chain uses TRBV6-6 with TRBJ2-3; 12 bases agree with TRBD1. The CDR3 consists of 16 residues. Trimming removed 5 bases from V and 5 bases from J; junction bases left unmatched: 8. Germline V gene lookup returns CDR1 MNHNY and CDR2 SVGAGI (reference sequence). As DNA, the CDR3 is TGTGCCAGCAGTCTCCGCCGGGACAGGGGGCGAGATACGCAGTATTTT. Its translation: CASSLRRDRGRDTQYF.

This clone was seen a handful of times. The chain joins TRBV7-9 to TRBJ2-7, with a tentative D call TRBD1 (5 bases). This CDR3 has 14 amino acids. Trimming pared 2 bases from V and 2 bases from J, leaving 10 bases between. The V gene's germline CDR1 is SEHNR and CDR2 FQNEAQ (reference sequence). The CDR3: CASSLLQATYEQYF. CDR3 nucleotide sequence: TGTGCCAGCAGCTTATTACAGGCCACCTACGAGCAGTACTTC.

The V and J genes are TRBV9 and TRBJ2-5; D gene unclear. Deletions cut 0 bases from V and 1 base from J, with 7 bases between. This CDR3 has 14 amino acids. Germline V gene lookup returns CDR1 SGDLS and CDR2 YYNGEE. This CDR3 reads CASSVGLSQETQYF. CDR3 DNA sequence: TGTGCCAGCAGCGTAGGTCTCAGCCAAGAGACCCAGTACTTC.

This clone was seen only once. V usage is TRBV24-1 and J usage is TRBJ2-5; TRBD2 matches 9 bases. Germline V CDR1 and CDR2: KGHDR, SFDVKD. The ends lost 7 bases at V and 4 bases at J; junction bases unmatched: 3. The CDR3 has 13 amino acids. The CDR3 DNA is TGTGCCACCAGAGGCGGGAGGGGAGAGACCCAGTACTTC. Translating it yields CATRGGRGETQYF.

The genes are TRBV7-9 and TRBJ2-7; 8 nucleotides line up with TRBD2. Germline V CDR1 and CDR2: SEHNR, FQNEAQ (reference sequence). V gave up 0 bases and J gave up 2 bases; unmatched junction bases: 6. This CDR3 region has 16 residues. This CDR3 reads CASSLAGSSGAYEQYF. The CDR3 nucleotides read TGTGCCAGCAGCTTAGCGGGGAGTAGCGGGGCCTACGAGCAGTACTTC.

The CDR3 sequence is CALTDQGTEAFF. The DNA of the CDR3 is TGTGCCCTTACCGATCAGGGCACTGAAGCTTTCTTT. The chain employs TRBV30 and TRBJ1-1; tentative D call: TRBD1 (5 bases). V dropped 8 bases and J dropped 4 bases, with 14 bases sitting between them. There are 12 residues in the CDR3. Germline V gene sequence: CDR1 GTSNPN, CDR2 SVGIG (reference sequence).

This chain's CDR3 is CASRSLAEPEVGQYF. The CDR3 DNA sequence: TGTGCCAGTAGATCCCTAGCGGAGCCCGAGGTGGGGCAGTATTTT. V usage is TRBV19 and J usage is TRBJ2-3; TRBD2 agrees at 7 bases. The junction had 17 bases not matched to a gene; V was cut back by 6 bases and J by 11 bases. CDR1 and CDR2 from the germline V gene are LNHDA and SQIVND (reference sequence). CDR3 length equals 15 residues.

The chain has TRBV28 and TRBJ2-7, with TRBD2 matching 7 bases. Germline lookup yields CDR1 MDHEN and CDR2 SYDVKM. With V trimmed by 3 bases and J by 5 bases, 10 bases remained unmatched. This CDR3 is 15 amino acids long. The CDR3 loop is CASSLVTGGRNEQYF. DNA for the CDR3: TGTGCCAGCAGTTTGGTGACGGGGGGACGGAACGAGCAGTACTTC.

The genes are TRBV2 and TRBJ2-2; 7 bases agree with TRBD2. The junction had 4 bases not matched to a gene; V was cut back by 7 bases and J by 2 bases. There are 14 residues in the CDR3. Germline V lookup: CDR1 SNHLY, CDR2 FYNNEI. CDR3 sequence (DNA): TGTGCCAGCAAGGCGACTAGCAACACCGGGGAGCTGTTTTTT. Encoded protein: CASKATSNTGELFF.

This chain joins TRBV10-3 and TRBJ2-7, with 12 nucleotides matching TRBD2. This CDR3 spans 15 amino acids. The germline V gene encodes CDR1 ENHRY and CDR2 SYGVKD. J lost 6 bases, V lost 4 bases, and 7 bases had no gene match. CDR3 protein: CAISATSGSPGEQYF. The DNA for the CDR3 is TGTGCCATCAGTGCGACTAGCGGGAGTCCCGGCGAGCAGTACTTC.

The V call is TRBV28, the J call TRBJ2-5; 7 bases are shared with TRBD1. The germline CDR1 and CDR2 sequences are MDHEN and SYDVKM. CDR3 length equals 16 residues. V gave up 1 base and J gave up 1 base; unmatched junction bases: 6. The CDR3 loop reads CASSLSGKGAQETQYF. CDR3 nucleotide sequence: TGTGCCAGCAGTTTATCCGGAAAGGGGGCCCAAGAGACCCAGTACTTC.

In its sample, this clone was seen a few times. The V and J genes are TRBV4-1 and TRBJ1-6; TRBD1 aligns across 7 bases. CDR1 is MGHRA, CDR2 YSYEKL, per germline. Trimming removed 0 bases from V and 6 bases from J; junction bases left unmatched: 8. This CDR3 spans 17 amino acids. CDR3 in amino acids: CASSQEHTGVTNSPLHF. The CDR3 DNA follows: TGCGCCAGCAGCCAAGAACACACAGGGGTTACTAATTCACCCCTCCACTTT.

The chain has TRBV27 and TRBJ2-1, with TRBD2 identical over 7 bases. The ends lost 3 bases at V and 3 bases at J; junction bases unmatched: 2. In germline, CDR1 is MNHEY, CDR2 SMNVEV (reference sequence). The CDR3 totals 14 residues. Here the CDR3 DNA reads TGTGCCAGCAGTTTCTGGGACTACTACAATGAGCAGTTCTTC. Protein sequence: CASSFWDYYNEQFF.

The CDR3, as DNA: TGTGCCAGCAGCGTGTTATCAGGGGGCTGGGCCTATGGCTACACCTTC. It codes for CASSVLSGGWAYGYTF. The rearrangement uses TRBV9 and TRBJ1-2, with TRBD1 matching over 8 bases. This CDR3 contains 16 residues. CDR1 is SGDLS and CDR2 is YYNGEE in the germline V gene. The V segment lost 2 bases and the J segment 4 bases; nucleotides outside the gene matches: 10.

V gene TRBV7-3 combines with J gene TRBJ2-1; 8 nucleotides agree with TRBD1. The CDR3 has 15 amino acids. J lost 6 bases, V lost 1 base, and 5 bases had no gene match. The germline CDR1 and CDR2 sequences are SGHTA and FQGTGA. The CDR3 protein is CASSLRTGQGNEQFF. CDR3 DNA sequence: TGTGCCAGCAGCTTAAGAACCGGACAGGGCAATGAGCAGTTCTTC. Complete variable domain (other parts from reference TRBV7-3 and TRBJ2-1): GAGVSQTPSNKVTEKGKYVELRCDPISGHTALYWYRQSLGQGPEFLIYFQGTGAADDSGLPNDRFFAVRPEGSVSTLKIQRTERGDSAVYLCASSLRTGQGNEQFFGPGTRLTVL.

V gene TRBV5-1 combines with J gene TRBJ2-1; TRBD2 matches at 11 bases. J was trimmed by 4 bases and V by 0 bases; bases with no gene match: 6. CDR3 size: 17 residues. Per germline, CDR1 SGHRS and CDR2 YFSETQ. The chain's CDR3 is CASSLAVAGGRYNEQFF. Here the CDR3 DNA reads TGCGCCAGCAGCTTGGCGGTAGCGGGAGGGCGGTACAATGAGCAGTTCTTC.

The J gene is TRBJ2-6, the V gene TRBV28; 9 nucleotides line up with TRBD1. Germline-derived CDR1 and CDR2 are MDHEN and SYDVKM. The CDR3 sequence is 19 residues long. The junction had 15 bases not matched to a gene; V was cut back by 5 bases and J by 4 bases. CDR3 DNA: TGTGCCAGCAGTCTTACAGGGGGCCCGGGTCTGTCAGGGGCCAACGTCCTGACTTTC. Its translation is CASSLTGGPGLSGANVLTF. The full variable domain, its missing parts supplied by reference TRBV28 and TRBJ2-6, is DVKVTQSSRYLVKRTGEKVFLECVQDMDHENMFWYRQDPGLGLRLIYFSYDVKMKEKGDIPEGYSVSREKKERFSLILESASTNQTSMYLCASSLTGGPGLSGANVLTFGAGSRLTVL.

Here the CDR3 reads CASSPRSGTGYGYTF. CDR3 bases: TGTGCCAGCAGCCCGAGGTCGGGGACAGGGTATGGCTACACCTTC. V gene TRBV3-1 (or the pseudogene TRBV3-2) combines with J gene TRBJ1-2; 9 positions agree with TRBD1. Losses at the gene ends were 4 bases for V and 5 bases for J; bases not matched to a gene: 8. Germline CDR1 is LGHDT and CDR2 is YNNKEL (reference sequence). CDR3 length: 15 amino acids.

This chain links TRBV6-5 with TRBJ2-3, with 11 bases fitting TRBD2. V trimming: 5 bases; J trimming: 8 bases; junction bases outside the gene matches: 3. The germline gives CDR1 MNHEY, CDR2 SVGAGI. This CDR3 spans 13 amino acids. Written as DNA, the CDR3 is TGTGCCAGCAGTCTAGCGGGAGGAGGTACGCAGTATTTT. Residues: CASSLAGGGTQYF.

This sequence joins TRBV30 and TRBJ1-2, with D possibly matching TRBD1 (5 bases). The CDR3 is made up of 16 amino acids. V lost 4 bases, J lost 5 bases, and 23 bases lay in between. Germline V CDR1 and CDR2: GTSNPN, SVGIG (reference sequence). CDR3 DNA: TGTGCCTGGACCTTCAGCCCTTTGAGACAGCCATATGGCTACACCTTC. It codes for CAWTFSPLRQPYGYTF.

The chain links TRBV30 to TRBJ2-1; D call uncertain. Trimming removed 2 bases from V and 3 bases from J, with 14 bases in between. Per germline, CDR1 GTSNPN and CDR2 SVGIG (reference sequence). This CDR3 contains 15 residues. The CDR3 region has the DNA TGTGCCTGGAGTCCGGCCCGGCTAGTCTACAATGAGCAGTTCTTC. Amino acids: CAWSPARLVYNEQFF.

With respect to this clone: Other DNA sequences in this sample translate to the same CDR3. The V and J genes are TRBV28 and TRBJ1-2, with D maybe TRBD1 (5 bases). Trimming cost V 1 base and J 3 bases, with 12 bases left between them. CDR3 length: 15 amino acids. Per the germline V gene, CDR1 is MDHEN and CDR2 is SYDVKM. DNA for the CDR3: TGTGCCAGCAGTTTATCAGGCAGGGAGGACTATGGCTACACCTTC. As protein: CASSLSGREDYGYTF.

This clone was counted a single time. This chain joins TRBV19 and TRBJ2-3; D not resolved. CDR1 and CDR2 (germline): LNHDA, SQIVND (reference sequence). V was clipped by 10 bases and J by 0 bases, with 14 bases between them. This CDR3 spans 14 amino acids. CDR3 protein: CATRLAPSTDTQYF. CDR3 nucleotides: TGTGCCACCCGACTCGCTCCTAGCACAGATACGCAGTATTTT.

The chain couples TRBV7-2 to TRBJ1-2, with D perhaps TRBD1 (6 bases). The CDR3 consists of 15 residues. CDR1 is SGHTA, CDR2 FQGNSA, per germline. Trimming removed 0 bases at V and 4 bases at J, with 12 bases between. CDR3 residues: CASSLALQGTYGYTF. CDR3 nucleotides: TGTGCCAGCAGCTTAGCGCTCCAGGGGACCTATGGCTACACCTTC.

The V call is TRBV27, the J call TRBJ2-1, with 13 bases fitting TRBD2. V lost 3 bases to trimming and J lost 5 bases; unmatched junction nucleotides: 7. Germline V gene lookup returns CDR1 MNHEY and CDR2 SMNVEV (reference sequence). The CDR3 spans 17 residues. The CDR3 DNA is TGTGCCAGCAGTTTCCAACTAGCGGGAGGGCCCAACAATGAGCAGTTCTTC. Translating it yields CASSFQLAGGPNNEQFF.

CDR3 loop: CASSDPGTGTYEQYF. The CDR3 DNA reads as TGCGCCAGCAGCGACCCGGGGACAGGGACCTACGAGCAGTACTTC. The genes are TRBV4-1 and TRBJ2-7, with 9 bases lining up with TRBD1. CDR1 MGHRA and CDR2 YSYEKL come from the germline V gene. The CDR3 has 15 residues. The trim removed 5 bases at V and 2 bases at J, leaving 7 bases unmatched.

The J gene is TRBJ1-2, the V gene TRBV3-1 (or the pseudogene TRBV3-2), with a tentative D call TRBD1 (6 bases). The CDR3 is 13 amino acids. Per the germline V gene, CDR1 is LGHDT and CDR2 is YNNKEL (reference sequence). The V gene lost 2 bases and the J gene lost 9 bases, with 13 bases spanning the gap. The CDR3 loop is CASSQSPGTSYTF. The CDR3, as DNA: TGTGCCAGCAGCCAAAGCCCAGGGACAAGCTACACCTTC.

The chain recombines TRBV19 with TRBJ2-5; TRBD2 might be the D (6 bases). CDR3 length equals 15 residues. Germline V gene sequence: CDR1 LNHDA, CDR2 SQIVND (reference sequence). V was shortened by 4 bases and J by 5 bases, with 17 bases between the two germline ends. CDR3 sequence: CASSNFPGRTETQYF. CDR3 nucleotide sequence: TGTGCCAGTAGTAATTTTCCTGGGAGGACGGAGACCCAGTACTTC.

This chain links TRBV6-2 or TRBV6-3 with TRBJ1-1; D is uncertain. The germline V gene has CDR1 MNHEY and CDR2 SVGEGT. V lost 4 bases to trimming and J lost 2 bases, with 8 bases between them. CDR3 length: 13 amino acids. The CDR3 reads CASSSRGNTEAFF. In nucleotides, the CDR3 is TGTGCCAGCAGTTCGCGAGGTAACACTGAAGCTTTCTTT.